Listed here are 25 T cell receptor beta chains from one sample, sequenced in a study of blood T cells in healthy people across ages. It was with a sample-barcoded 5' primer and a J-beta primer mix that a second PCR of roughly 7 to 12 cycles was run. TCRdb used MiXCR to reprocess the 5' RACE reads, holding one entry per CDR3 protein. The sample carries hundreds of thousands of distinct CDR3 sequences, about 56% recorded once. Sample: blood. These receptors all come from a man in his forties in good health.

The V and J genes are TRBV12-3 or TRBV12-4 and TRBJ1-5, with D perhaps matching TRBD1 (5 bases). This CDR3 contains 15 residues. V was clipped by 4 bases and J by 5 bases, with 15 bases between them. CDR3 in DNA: TGTGCCAGCAGTTCCCCCGGGTGGGGGGATCAGCCCCAGCATTTT. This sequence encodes CASSSPGWGDQPQHF.

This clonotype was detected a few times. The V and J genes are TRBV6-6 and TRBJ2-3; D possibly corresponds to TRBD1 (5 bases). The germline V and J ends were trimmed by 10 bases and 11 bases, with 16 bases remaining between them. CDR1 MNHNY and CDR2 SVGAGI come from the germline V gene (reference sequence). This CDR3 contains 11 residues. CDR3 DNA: TGTGCCACCGATAAAGGGGCCAAGCAGTATTTT. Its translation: CATDKGAKQYF.

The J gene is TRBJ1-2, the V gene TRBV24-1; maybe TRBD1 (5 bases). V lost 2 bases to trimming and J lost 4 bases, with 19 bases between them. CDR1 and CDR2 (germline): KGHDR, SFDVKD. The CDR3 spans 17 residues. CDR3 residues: CATSDSFGTLGTYGYTF. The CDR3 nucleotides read TGTGCCACCAGTGATTCCTTCGGGACCTTAGGGACCTATGGCTACACCTTC.

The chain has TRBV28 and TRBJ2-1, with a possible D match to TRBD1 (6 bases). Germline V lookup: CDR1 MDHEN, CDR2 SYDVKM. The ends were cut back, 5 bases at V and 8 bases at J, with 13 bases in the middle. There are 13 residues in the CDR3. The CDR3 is CASSNRDLDEQFF. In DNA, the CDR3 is TGTGCCAGCAGTAACAGGGATTTAGATGAGCAGTTCTTC.

CDR3 sequence (DNA): TGTGCCACCAGTTGGTCGATGAACACCGGGGAGCTGTTTTTT. Translating gives CATSWSMNTGELFF. The V call is TRBV24-1, the J call TRBJ2-2; D is unclear. The CDR3 covers 14 residues. Germline CDR1 reads KGHDR; CDR2 reads SFDVKD. Deletions cut 6 bases from V and 1 base from J, with 8 bases between.

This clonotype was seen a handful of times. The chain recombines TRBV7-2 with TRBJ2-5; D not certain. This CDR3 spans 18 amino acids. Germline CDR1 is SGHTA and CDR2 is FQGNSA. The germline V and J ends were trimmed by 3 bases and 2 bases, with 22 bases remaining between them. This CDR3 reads CASSFPAGATNLQETQYF. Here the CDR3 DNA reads TGTGCCAGCAGCTTCCCGGCCGGTGCTACTAATCTTCAAGAGACCCAGTACTTC.

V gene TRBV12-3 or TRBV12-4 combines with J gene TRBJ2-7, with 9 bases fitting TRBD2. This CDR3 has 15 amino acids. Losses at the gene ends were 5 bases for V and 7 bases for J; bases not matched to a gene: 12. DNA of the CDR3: TGTGCCAGCAGTCCATGGGCGGGAGGGCCTTGGGAGCAGTACTTC. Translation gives CASSPWAGGPWEQYF.

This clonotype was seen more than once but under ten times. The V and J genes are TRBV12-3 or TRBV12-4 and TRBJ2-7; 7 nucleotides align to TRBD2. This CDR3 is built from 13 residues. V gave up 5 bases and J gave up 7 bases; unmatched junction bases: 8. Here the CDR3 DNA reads TGTGCCAGCAGTCGATACGGCGGGGGTGAGCAGTACTTC. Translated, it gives CASSRYGGGEQYF.

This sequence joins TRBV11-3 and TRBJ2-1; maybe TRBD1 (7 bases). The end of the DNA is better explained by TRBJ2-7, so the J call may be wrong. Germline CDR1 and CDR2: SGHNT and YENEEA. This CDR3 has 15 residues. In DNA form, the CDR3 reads TGTGCCAGCAGCTTTACCAGGGGGACTTACAATGAGCAGTACTTC. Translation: CASSFTRGTYNEQYF.

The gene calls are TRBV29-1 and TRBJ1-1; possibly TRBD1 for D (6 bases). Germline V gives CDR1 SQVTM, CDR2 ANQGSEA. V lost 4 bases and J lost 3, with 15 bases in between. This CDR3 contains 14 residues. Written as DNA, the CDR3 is TGCAGCGTTGCCGGTGCAGGGGCGGACACTGAAGCTTTCTTT. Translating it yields CSVAGAGADTEAFF.

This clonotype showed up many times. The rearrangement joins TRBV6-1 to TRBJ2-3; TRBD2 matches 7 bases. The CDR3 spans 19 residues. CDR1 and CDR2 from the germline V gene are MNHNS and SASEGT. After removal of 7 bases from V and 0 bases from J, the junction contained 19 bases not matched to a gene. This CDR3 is CASIPLGGRIGHSTDTQYF. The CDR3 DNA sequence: TGTGCCAGCATCCCGCTGGGAGGGAGAATTGGCCATAGCACAGATACGCAGTATTTT.

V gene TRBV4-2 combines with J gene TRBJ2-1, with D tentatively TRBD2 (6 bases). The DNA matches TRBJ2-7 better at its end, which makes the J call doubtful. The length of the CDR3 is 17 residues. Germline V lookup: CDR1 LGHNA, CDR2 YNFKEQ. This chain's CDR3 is CASSQDRAGSSYNEQYF. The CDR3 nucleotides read TGTGCCAGCAGCCAAGATCGGGCGGGAAGCTCCTACAATGAGCAGTACTTC.

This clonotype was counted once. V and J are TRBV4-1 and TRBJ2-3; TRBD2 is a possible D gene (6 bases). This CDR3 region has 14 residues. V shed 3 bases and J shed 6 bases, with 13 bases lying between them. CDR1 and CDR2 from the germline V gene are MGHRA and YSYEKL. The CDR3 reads CASSQRLEGDTQYF. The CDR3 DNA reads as TGCGCCAGCAGCCAGAGACTGGAGGGGGATACGCAGTATTTT.

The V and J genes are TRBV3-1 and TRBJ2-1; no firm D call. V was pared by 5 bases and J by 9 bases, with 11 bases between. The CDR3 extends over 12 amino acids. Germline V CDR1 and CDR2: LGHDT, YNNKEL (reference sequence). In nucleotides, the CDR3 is TGTGCCAGCAGCTTATCAGATGCTGAGCAGTTCTTC. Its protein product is CASSLSDAEQFF.

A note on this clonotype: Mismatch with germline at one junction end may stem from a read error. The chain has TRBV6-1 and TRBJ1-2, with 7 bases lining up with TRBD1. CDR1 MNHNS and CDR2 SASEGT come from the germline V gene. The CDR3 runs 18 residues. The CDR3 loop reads CASSRLPPGQSSNYGCTF. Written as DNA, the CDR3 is TGTGCCAGCAGCCGTCTGCCACCGGGACAGTCGTCTAACTATGGCTGCACCTTC.

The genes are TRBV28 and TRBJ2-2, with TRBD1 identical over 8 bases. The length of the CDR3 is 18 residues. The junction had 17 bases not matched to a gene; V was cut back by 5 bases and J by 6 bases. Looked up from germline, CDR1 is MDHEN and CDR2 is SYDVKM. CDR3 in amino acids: CASSHNRWDRTGPGELFF. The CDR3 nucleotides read TGTGCCAGCAGTCACAACCGATGGGACAGGACGGGTCCCGGGGAGCTGTTTTTT.

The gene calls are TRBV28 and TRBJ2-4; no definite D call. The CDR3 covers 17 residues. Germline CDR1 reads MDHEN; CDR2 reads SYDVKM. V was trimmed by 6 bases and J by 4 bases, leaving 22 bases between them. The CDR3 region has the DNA TGTGCCAGCAGCTCTCTGGTCCCCAGGTTAGGTAAAAACATTCAGTACTTC. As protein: CASSSLVPRLGKNIQYF.

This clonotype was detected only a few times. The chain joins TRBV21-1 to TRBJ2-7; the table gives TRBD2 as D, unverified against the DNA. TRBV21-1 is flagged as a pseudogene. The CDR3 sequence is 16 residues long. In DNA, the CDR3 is TGTGCCAGCACCCCCCAGGCTAGCGCCAACTCCTACGAGCAGTACTTC. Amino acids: CASTPQASANSYEQYF.

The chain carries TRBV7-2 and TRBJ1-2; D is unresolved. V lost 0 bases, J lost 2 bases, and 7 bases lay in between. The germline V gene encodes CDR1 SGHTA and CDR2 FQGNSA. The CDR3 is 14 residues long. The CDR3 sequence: CASSLAVQNYGYTF. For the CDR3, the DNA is TGTGCCAGCAGCTTAGCCGTCCAGAACTATGGCTACACCTTC.

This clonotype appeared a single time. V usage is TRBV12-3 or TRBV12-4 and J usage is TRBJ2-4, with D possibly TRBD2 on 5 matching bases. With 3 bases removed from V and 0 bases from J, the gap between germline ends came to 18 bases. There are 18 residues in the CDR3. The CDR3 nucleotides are TGTGCCAGCAGTTTTTCGGGTTTAGCGCGCCTAGCCAAAAACATTCAGTACTTC. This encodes CASSFSGLARLAKNIQYF.

DNA of the CDR3: TGTGCCAGCAGAGGGACTAGCGGGAGGAATGAGCAGTTCTTC. Its protein is CASRGTSGRNEQFF. V is TRBV27 and J is TRBJ2-1; TRBD2 matches at 15 bases. Germline V gene lookup returns CDR1 MNHEY and CDR2 SMNVEV (reference sequence). With 6 bases clipped from V and 7 bases from J, the junction kept 1 base outside the gene matches. This CDR3 contains 14 residues.

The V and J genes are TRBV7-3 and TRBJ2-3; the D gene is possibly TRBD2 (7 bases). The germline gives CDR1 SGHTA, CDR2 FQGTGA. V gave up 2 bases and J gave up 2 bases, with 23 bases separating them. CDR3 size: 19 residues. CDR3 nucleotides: TGTGCCAGCAGCTTATCTTTGGCTCTTTCGGGGGGCAACACAGATACGCAGTATTTT. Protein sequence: CASSLSLALSGGNTDTQYF.

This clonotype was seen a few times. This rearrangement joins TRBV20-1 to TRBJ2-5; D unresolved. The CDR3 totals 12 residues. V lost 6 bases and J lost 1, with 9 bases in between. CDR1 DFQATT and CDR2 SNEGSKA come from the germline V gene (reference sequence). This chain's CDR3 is CSAGPSQETQYF. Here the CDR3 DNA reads TGCAGTGCCGGTCCGTCCCAAGAGACCCAGTACTTC.

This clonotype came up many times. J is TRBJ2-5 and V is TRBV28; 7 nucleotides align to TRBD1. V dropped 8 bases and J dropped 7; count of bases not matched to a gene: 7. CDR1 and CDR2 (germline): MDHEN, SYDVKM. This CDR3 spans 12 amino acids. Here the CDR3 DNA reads TGTGCCAGCCAGACAGGGCCGGGGACCCAGTACTTC. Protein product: CASQTGPGTQYF.

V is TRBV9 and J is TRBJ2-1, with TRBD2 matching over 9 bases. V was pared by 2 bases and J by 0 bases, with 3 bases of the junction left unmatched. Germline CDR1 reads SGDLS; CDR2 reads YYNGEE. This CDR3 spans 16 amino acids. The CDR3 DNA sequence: TGTGCCAGCAGCGTGGCGACTAGCGGCTCCTACAATGAGCAGTTCTTC. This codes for CASSVATSGSYNEQFF.